Detailed here is one T cell receptor (beta chain). The conserved closing phenylalanine or tryptophan is absent in this CDR3, likely reflecting a read error. The DNA is left out, because the CDR3 cannot be placed on it with certainty; the CDR3 is given as TCRdb lists it. These data originate in a study of tumor and adjacent non-tumor tissue in lung cancer. TCRbeta libraries were built with three rounds of nested PCR, modified from ARM-PCR. MiXCR, applied by TCRdb to the multiplex PCR reads, yields one record per CDR3 protein. The sample has more than 120,000 distinct CDR3 sequences; around 65% are singletons. The CDR3 has 12 residues if both end residues are counted. CDR1 SGHAT and CDR2 FQNNGV come from the germline V gene. No cell sorting was done before RNA was extracted from the tissue.

The TCR was taken from a man aged 60 to 69 with small cell lung cancer. Sequences were obtained from lung tumor tissue. The rearrangement links TRBV11-2 to TRBJ2-1; TRBD1, the table's D call, lacks a check against the DNA. The CDR3 here is CASRYRGDEQCS.